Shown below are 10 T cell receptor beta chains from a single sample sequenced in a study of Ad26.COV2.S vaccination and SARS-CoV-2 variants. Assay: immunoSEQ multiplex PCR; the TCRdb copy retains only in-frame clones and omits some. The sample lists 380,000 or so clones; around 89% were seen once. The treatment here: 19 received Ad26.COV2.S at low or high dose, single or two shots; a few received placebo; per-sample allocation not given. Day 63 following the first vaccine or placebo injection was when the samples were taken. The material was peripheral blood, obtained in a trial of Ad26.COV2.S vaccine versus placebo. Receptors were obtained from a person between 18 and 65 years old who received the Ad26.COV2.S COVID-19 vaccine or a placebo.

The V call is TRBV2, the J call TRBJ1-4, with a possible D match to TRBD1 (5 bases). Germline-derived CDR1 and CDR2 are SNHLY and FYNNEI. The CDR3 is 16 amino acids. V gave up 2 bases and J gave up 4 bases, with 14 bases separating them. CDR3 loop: CASSEFTTAYNEKLFF. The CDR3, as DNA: TGTGCCAGCAGTGAATTCACGACAGCCTATAATGAAAAACTGTTTTTT.

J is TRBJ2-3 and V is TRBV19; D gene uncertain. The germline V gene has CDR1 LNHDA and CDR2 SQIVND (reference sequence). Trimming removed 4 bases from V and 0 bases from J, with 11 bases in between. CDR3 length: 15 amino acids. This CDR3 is CASSTTGTSTDTQYF. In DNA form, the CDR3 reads TGTGCCAGTAGTACGACGGGTACTAGCACAGATACGCAGTATTTT.

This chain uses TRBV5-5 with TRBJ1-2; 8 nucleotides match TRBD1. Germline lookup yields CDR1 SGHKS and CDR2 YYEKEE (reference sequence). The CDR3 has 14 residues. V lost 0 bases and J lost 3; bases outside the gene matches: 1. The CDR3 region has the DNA TGTGCCAGCAGCTTGGGGGACAGGCACTATGGCTACACCTTC. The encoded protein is CASSLGDRHYGYTF.

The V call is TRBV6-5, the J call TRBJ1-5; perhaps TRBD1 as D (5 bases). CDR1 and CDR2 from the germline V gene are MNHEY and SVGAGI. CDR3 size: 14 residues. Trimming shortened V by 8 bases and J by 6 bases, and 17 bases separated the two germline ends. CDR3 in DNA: TGTGCCAGCTCGTCGACAAACGGGGGTCAGCCCCAGCATTTT. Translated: CASSSTNGGQPQHF.

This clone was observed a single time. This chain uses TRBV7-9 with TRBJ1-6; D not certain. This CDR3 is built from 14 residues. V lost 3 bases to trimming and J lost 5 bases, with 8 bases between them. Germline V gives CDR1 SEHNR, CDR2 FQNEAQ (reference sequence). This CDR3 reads CASSFQDNNSPLHF. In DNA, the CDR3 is TGTGCCAGCAGCTTTCAGGATAATAATTCACCCCTCCACTTT.

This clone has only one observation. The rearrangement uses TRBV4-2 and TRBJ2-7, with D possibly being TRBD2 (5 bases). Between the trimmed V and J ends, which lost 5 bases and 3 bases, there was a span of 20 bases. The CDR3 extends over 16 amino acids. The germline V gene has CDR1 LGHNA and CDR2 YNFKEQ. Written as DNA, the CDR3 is TGTGCCAGCAGCTACTCAATTATTCCCGGGGACTACGAGCAGTACTTC. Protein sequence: CASSYSIIPGDYEQYF.

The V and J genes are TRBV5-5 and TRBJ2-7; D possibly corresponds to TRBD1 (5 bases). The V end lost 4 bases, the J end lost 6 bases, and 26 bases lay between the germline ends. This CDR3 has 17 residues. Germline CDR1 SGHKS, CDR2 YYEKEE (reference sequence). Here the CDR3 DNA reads TGTGCCAGCAGCGCCCCGGGTGGGGCCAAAAGATTGGGCGAGCAGTACTTC. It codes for CASSAPGGAKRLGEQYF.

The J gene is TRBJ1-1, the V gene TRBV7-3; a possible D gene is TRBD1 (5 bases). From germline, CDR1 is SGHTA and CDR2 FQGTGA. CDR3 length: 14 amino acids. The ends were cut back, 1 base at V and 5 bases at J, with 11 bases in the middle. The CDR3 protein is CASSLMGGETEAFF. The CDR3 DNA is TGTGCCAGCAGCTTAATGGGGGGAGAAACTGAAGCTTTCTTT.

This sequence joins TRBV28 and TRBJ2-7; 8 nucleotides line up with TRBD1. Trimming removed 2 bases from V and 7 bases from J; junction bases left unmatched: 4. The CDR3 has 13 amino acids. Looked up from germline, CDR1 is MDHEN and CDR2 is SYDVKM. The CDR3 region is CASSLPGGREQYF. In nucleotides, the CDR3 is TGTGCCAGCAGTTTACCAGGGGGCAGGGAGCAGTACTTC.

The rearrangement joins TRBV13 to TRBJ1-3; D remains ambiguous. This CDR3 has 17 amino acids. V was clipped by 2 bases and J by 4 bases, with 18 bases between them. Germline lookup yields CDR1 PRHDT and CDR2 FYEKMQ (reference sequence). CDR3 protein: CASSLRGAGPLGNTIYF. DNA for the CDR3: TGTGCCAGCAGCTTACGCGGTGCCGGGCCCCTGGGAAACACCATATATTTT.